One sample yielded the 25 T cell receptor beta chains listed below, sequenced in a study of blood T cell repertoires in COVID-19. Sequencing was performed with immunoSEQ multiplex PCR; in TCRdb, only in-frame clones are kept and a portion is missing. The table has roughly 180,000 clones, less than 95% seen once. The sequenced material came from peripheral blood. These receptors were collected from a young man with COVID-19, enrolled during active disease.

The rearrangement joins TRBV19 to TRBJ2-7; 9 bases align to TRBD1. The CDR3 is made up of 15 amino acids. The trim removed 6 bases at V and 5 bases at J, leaving 11 bases unmatched. Germline-derived CDR1 and CDR2 are LNHDA and SQIVND (reference sequence). CDR3 loop: CASSLTGTGPDEQYF. The CDR3 DNA is TGTGCCAGTAGCCTCACCGGGACAGGGCCCGACGAGCAGTACTTC.

DNA of the CDR3: TGTGCCAGCAGCTGGGGACAGGGTGAGATTGAAAAACTGTTTTTT. As protein: CASSWGQGEIEKLFF. The chain carries TRBV7-9 and TRBJ1-4; 9 nucleotides match TRBD1. Germline assignment: CDR1 SEHNR and CDR2 FQNEAQ (reference sequence). There are 15 residues in the CDR3. The junction had 7 bases not matched to a gene; V was cut back by 4 bases and J by 7 bases.

This clone was seen a few times. The CDR3: CASSPGSGDPYNEQFF. The CDR3 DNA sequence: TGTGCCAGCAGCCCCGGGTCGGGGGATCCATACAATGAGCAGTTCTTC. The V gene is TRBV9, the J gene TRBJ2-1, with a weak D call TRBD2 (6 bases). Germline-derived CDR1 and CDR2 are SGDLS and YYNGEE. Trimming took off 4 bases at V and 4 bases at J, with 18 bases between the two ends. This CDR3 region has 16 residues.

The chain has TRBV11-2 and TRBJ2-1; 10 positions agree with TRBD2. V trimming: 1 base; J trimming: 10 bases; junction bases outside the gene matches: 7. Germline loops: CDR1 SGHAT, CDR2 FQNNGV. This CDR3 comprises 15 residues. This CDR3 reads CASSLGVAGGSEQFF. The CDR3 DNA reads as TGTGCCAGCAGCTTAGGGGTAGCGGGGGGATCGGAGCAGTTCTTC.

The chain is built from TRBV30 and TRBJ1-2, with D maybe TRBD1 (5 bases). The germline CDR1 and CDR2 sequences are GTSNPN and SVGIG (reference sequence). V lost 5 bases, J lost 4 bases, and 8 bases lay in between. The CDR3 loop spans 11 amino acids. In DNA form, the CDR3 reads TGTGCCTGGGACAGTTCCTATGGCTACACCTTC. Amino acids: CAWDSSYGYTF.

The rearrangement uses TRBV30 and TRBJ2-1, with 9 nucleotides matching TRBD2. This CDR3 region has 13 residues. Trimming at V came to 4 bases and at J to 9 bases, leaving 7 bases not matched to a gene. Looked up from germline, CDR1 is GTSNPN and CDR2 is SVGIG (reference sequence). This chain's CDR3 is CAWTAGGPGEQFF. The CDR3 nucleotides read TGTGCCTGGACTGCGGGGGGGCCCGGTGAGCAGTTCTTC.

The rearrangement uses TRBV6-5 and TRBJ1-2; 9 bases are a match to TRBD1. The CDR3 has 13 amino acids. Per the germline V gene, CDR1 is MNHEY and CDR2 is SVGAGI. The ends lost 2 bases at V and 9 bases at J; junction bases unmatched: 4. Here the CDR3 DNA reads TGTGCCAGCAGTTACAGGGACAGGGAATGCTACACCTTC. Translation gives CASSYRDRECYTF.

The rearrangement links TRBV18 to TRBJ2-5; tentative D call: TRBD2 (6 bases). CDR1 is KGHSH, CDR2 LQKENI, per germline. With 8 bases removed from V and 3 bases from J, the gap between germline ends came to 22 bases. This CDR3 is 16 amino acids long. The CDR3 bases are TGTGCCAGCAAAAGGAGGGAGTTTCGGGATGAAGAGACCCAGTACTTC. It is translated as CASKRREFRDEETQYF.

The CDR3 region is CASSPDGVNYGYTF. Here the CDR3 DNA reads TGTGCCAGCAGCCCTGACGGAGTTAACTATGGCTACACCTTC. The chain links TRBV5-4 to TRBJ1-2, with D uncertain. Germline V gene data show CDR1 as SGHNT and CDR2 as YYREEE (reference sequence). This CDR3 has 14 residues. With 4 bases removed from V and 1 base from J, the gap between germline ends came to 11 bases.

The rearrangement links TRBV5-6 to TRBJ2-7; D is uncertain. Deletions cut 0 bases from V and 0 bases from J, with 7 bases between. The CDR3 contains 14 residues. Germline V gene data show CDR1 as SGHDT and CDR2 as YYEEEE. CDR3 bases: TGTGCCAGCAGCTTGGTTAAGCTCTCCTACGAGCAGTACTTC. This gives the protein CASSLVKLSYEQYF.

The genes are TRBV19 and TRBJ1-5; TRBD1 matches at 9 bases. This CDR3 spans 14 amino acids. Germline CDR1 is LNHDA and CDR2 is SQIVND (reference sequence). The V segment lost 6 bases and the J segment 12 bases; nucleotides outside the gene matches: 12. The CDR3 sequence is CASRPRQGVLHQHF. In DNA, the CDR3 is TGTGCCAGTAGACCTAGACAGGGGGTACTGCACCAGCATTTT.

Note on this clone: Additional DNA sequences in this sample encode the identical CDR3. J is TRBJ2-5 and V is TRBV27; D not certain. CDR3 length: 13 amino acids. V was shortened by 3 bases and J by 5 bases, with 10 bases between the two germline ends. Germline V CDR1 and CDR2: MNHEY, SMNVEV (reference sequence). CDR3 residues: CASSFSGQETQYF. CDR3 nucleotides: TGTGCCAGCAGTTTCTCGGGTCAGGAGACCCAGTACTTC.

The chain employs TRBV7-9 and TRBJ2-7, with TRBD2 matching over 8 bases. The CDR3 is made up of 15 amino acids. J was trimmed by 5 bases and V by 1 base; bases with no gene match: 7. Germline lookup yields CDR1 SEHNR and CDR2 FQNEAQ (reference sequence). CDR3 protein: CASSLVSGGPDEQYF. For the CDR3, the DNA is TGTGCCAGCAGCTTAGTGTCGGGGGGGCCTGACGAGCAGTACTTC.

The J gene is TRBJ2-2, the V gene TRBV11-2; D may be TRBD2 (6 bases). Deletions cut 8 bases from V and 6 bases from J, with 13 bases between. This CDR3 comprises 13 residues. Germline-derived CDR1 and CDR2 are SGHAT and FQNNGV. CDR3 protein: CASGGTFPGELFF. DNA of the CDR3: TGTGCCAGCGGGGGGACTTTCCCCGGGGAGCTGTTTTTT.

This clone occurred once. The rearrangement uses TRBV5-1 and TRBJ1-5; D gene uncertain. V gave up 0 bases and J gave up 2 bases, with 9 bases separating them. The germline gives CDR1 SGHRS, CDR2 YFSETQ. CDR3 size: 15 residues. The CDR3 region is CASSLAGKGNQPQHF. The CDR3 DNA reads as TGCGCCAGCAGCTTGGCGGGGAAGGGCAATCAGCCCCAGCATTTT.

The CDR3 DNA follows: TGCGCCAGCAGCCCGAGTCCCCAATCTGAAGCTTTCTTT. It encodes CASSPSPQSEAFF. The chain combines TRBV5-1 with TRBJ1-1, with D uncertain. Looked up from germline, CDR1 is SGHRS and CDR2 is YFSETQ. The V end was cut by 4 bases, the J end by 6 bases, with 13 bases between. CDR3 length: 13 residues. Combining the CDR3 with reference TRBV5-1 and TRBJ1-1 gives the whole variable domain KAGVTQTPRYLIKTRGQQVTLSCSPISGHRSVSWYQQTPGQGLQFLFEYFSETQRNKGNFPGRFSGRQFSNSRSEMNVSTLELGDSALYLCASSPSPQSEAFFGQGTRLTVV.

The chain is built from TRBV2 and TRBJ2-3; D is ambiguous. The ends were cut back, 10 bases at V and 1 base at J, with 9 bases in the middle. This CDR3 comprises 12 residues. CDR1 is SNHLY and CDR2 is FYNNEI in the germline V gene. CDR3 residues: CATSAGTDTQYF. CDR3 DNA sequence: TGTGCCACCTCCGCGGGCACAGATACGCAGTATTTT. Based on the CDR3 plus reference TRBV2 and TRBJ2-3, the full variable domain is EPEVTQTPSHQVTQMGQEVILRCVPISNHLYFYWYRQILGQKVEFLVSFYNNEISEKSEIFDDQFSVERPDGSNFTLKIRSTKLEDSAMYFCATSAGTDTQYFGPGTRLTVL.

This chain links TRBV19 with TRBJ1-3, with D maybe TRBD1 (5 bases). The CDR3 has 15 residues. The germline V and J ends were trimmed by 7 bases and 2 bases, with 15 bases remaining between them. Germline-derived CDR1 and CDR2 are LNHDA and SQIVND (reference sequence). In nucleotides, the CDR3 is TGTGCCAGTACCCAGGACCCAGGGACTGGAAACACCATATATTTT. Translated: CASTQDPGTGNTIYF.

J is TRBJ2-5 and V is TRBV4-2; the match to TRBD2 covers 8 bases. The CDR3 extends over 16 amino acids. V was clipped by 0 bases and J by 5 bases; unmatched bases: 8. The germline CDR1 and CDR2 sequences are LGHNA and YNFKEQ. In DNA form, the CDR3 reads TGTGCCAGCAGCCAAGATCGCTTCGGGGGGGGTGAGACCCAGTACTTC. As protein: CASSQDRFGGGETQYF.

The J gene is TRBJ2-7, the V gene TRBV6-1, with D unresolved. Per the germline V gene, CDR1 is MNHNS and CDR2 is SASEGT. The CDR3 runs to 18 residues. V was clipped by 2 bases and J by 0 bases, with 20 bases between them. CDR3 region: CASSERVSVLTSSYEQYF. The CDR3 nucleotides are TGTGCCAGCAGTGAACGTGTTTCGGTTCTCACGAGCTCCTACGAGCAGTACTTC.

The chain couples TRBV30 to TRBJ1-5, with 8 bases matching TRBD1. J was trimmed by 4 bases and V by 2 bases; bases with no gene match: 1. CDR1 is GTSNPN and CDR2 is SVGIG in the germline V gene (reference sequence). This CDR3 region has 13 residues. CDR3 DNA: TGTGCCTGGAGTAACAGGGGGAATCAGCCCCAGCATTTT. Its protein is CAWSNRGNQPQHF.

V usage is TRBV27 and J usage is TRBJ1-2; 7 positions agree with TRBD1. CDR3 size: 15 residues. V shed 6 bases and J 4 bases; nucleotides not matched to a gene: 11. Germline lookup yields CDR1 MNHEY and CDR2 SMNVEV (reference sequence). This chain's CDR3 is CASRSSYGTAYGYTF. CDR3 nucleotide sequence: TGTGCCAGCAGGAGCTCCTATGGGACAGCCTATGGCTACACCTTC.

J is TRBJ2-5 and V is TRBV4-2; 8 bases map to TRBD2. Germline V gene data show CDR1 as LGHNA and CDR2 as YNFKEQ. V was pared by 3 bases and J by 5 bases, with 14 bases of the junction left unmatched. The CDR3 runs 17 residues. The CDR3 is CASSQPPGAGGRETQYF. The CDR3 bases are TGTGCCAGCAGCCAGCCTCCTGGGGCGGGGGGCAGGGAGACCCAGTACTTC.

The chain carries TRBV6-5 and TRBJ2-5; TRBD1 might be the D (5 bases). Germline assignment: CDR1 MNHEY and CDR2 SVGAGI. The CDR3 length is 14 residues. Deletions cut 0 bases from V and 5 bases from J, with 10 bases between. CDR3 nucleotide sequence: TGTGCCAGCAGTTACTCCAGGGCTGGGGAGACCCAGTACTTC. It is translated as CASSYSRAGETQYF.

The chain recombines TRBV25-1 with TRBJ1-1, with 7 bases identical to TRBD1. Germline CDR1 MGHDK, CDR2 SYGVNS. The junction had 5 bases not matched to a gene; V was cut back by 3 bases and J by 1 base. The CDR3 extends over 15 amino acids. The CDR3 sequence: CASSDAGTENTEAFF. CDR3 sequence (DNA): TGTGCCAGCAGTGACGCGGGGACAGAGAACACTGAAGCTTTCTTT.